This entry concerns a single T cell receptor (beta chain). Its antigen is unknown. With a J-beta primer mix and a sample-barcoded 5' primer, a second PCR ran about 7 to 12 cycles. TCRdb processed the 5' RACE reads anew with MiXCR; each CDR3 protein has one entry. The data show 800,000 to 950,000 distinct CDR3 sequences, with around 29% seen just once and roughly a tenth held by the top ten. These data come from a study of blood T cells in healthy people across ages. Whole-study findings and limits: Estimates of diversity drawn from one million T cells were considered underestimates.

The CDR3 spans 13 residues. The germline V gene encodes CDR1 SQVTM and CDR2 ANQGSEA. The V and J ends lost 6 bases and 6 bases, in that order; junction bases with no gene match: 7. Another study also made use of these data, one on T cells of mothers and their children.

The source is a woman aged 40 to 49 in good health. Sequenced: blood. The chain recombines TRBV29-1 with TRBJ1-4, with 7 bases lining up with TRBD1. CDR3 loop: CSVGDRGDEKLFF. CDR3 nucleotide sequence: TGCAGCGTAGGGGACAGAGGGGATGAAAAACTGTTTTTT.